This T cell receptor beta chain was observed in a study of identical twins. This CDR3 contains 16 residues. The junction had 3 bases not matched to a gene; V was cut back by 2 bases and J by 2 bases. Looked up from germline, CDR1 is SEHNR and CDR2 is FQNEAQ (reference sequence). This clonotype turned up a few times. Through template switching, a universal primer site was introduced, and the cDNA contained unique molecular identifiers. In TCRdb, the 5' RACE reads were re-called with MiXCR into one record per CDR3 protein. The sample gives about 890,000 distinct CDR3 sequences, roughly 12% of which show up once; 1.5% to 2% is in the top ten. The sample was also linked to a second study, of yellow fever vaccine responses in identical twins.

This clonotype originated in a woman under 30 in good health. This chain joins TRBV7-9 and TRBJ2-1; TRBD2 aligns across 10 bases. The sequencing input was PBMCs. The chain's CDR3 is CASSLPTSGAYNEQFF. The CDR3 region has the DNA TGTGCCAGCAGCTTACCAACTAGCGGGGCCTACAATGAGCAGTTCTTC.